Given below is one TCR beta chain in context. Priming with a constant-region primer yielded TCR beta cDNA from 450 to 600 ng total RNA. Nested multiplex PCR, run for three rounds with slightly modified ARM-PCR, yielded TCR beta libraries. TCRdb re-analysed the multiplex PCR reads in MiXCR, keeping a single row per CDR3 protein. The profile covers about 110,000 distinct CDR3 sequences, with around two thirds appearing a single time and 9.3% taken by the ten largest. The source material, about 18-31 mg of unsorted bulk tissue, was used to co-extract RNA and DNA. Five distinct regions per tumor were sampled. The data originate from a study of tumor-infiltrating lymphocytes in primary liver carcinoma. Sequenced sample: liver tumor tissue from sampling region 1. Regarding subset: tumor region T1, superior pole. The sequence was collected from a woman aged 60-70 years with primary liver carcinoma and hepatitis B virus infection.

As DNA, the CDR3 is TGTGCCAGCAGTCACCTCTCTATAGTGGGAGCATGGGAGACCCAGTACTTC. This gives the protein CASSHLSIVGAWETQYF. The chain recombines TRBV6-2 or TRBV6-3 with TRBJ2-5; perhaps TRBD2 as D (5 bases). The CDR3 has 17 amino acids. V was cut by 5 bases and J by 5 bases, with 24 bases left in between. The germline gives CDR1 MNHEY, CDR2 SVGEGT.